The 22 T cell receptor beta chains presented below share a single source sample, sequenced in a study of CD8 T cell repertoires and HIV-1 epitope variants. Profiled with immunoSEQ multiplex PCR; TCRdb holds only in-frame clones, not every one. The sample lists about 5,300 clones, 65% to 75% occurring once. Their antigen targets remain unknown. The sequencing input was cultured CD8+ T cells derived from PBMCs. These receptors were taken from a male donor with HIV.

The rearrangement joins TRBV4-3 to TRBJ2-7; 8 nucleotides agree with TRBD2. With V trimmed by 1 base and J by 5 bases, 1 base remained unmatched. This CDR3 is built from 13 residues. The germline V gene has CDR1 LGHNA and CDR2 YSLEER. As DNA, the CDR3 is TGCGCCAGCAGCCAAGGGACTAGCAACGAGCAGTACTTC. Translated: CASSQGTSNEQYF.

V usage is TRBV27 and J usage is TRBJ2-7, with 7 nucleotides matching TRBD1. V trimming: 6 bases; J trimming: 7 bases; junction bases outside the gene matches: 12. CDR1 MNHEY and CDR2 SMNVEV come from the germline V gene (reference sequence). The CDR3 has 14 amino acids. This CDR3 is CASSLGQYLREQYF. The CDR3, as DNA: TGTGCCAGCAGCTTGGGACAGTACCTTCGTGAGCAGTACTTC.

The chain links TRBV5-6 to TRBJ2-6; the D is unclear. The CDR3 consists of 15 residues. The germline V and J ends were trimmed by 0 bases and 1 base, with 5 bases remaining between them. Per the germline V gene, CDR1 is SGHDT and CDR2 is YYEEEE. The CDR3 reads CASSLGGSGANVLTF. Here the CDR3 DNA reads TGTGCCAGCAGCTTGGGGGGATCTGGGGCCAACGTCCTGACTTTC.

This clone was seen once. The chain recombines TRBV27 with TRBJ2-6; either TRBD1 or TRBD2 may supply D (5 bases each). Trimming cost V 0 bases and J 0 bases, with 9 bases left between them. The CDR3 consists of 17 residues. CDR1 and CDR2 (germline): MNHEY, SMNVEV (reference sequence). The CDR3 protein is CASSLSGRLSGANVLTF. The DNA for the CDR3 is TGTGCCAGCAGTTTATCGGGACGTCTCTCTGGGGCCAACGTCCTGACTTTC.

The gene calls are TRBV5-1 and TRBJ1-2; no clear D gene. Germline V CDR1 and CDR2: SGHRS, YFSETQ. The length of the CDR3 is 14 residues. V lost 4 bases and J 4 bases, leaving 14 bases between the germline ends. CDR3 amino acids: CASSPFMGSYGYTF. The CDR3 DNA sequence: TGCGCCAGCAGCCCGTTTATGGGTAGCTATGGCTACACCTTC.

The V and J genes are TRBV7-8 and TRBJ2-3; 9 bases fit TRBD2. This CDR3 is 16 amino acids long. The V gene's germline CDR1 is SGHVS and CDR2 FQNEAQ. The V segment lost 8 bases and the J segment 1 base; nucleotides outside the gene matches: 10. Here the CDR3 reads CASHELAGTRTDTQYF. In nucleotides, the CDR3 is TGTGCCAGCCACGAGCTAGCGGGGACACGCACAGATACGCAGTATTTT.

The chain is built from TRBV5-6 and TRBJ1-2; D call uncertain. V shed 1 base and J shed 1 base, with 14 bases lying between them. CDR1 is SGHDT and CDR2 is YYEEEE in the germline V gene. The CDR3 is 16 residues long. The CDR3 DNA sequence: TGTGCCAGCAGCTTGTACCCCCAGGATATTAACTATGGCTACACCTTC. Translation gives CASSLYPQDINYGYTF.

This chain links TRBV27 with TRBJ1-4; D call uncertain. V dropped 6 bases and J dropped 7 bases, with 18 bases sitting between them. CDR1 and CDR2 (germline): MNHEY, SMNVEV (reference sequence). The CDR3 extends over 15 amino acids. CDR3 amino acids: CASRRGGSWFEKLFF. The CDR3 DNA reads TGTGCCAGCAGACGTGGAGGATCATGGTTTGAAAAACTGTTTTTT.

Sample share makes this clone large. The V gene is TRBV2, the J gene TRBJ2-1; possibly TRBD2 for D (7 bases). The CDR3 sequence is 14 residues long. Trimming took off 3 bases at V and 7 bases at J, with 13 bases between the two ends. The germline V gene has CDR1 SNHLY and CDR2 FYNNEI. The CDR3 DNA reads TGTGCCAGCAGTGAGGGGGGGACATTGAATGAGCAGTTCTTC. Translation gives CASSEGGTLNEQFF.

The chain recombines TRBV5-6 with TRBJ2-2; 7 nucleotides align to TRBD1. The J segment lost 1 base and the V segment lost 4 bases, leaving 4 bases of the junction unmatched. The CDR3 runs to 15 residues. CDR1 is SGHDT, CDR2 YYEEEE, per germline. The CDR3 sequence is CASSSRQGNTGELFF. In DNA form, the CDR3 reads TGTGCCAGCAGCAGTCGACAGGGGAACACCGGGGAGCTGTTTTTT.

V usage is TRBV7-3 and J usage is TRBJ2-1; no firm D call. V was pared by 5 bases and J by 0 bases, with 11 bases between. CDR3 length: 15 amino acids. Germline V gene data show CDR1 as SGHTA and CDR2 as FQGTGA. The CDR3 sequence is CASSQYVGSYNEQFF. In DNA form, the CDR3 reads TGTGCCAGCAGCCAATATGTAGGCTCCTACAATGAGCAGTTCTTC.

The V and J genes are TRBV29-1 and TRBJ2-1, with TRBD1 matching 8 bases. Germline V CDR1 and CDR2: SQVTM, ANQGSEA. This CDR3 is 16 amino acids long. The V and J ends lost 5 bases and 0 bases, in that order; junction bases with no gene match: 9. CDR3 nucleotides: TGCAGCGTTATCAGGACAGGGTTTAACTCCTACAATGAGCAGTTCTTC. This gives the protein CSVIRTGFNSYNEQFF.

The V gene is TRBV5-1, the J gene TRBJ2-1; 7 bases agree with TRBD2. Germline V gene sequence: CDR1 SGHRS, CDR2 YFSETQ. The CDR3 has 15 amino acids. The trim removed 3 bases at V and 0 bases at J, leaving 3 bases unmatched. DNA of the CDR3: TGCGCCAGCAGCTGGGAGCGGGGCTCCTACAATGAGCAGTTCTTC. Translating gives CASSWERGSYNEQFF.

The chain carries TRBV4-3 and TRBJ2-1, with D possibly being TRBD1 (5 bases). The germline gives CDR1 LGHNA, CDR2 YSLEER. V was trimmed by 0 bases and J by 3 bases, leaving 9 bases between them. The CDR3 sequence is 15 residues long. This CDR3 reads CASSQDGAFYNEQFF. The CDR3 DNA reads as TGCGCCAGCAGCCAAGATGGGGCCTTCTACAATGAGCAGTTCTTC.

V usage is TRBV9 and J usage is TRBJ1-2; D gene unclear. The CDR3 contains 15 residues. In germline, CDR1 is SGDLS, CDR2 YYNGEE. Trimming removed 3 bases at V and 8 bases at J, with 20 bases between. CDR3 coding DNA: TGTGCCAGCAGCGAAAGGGCCTCCTCGGGAAGGGGCTACACCTTC. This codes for CASSERASSGRGYTF.

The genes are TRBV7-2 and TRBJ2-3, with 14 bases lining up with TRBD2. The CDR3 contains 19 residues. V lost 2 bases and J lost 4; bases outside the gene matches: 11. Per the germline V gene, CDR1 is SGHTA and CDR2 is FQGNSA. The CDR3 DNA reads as TGTGCCAGCAGCTTAAACCCAAGGACTAGCGGGAGGTGGGCAGATACGCAGTATTTT. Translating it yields CASSLNPRTSGRWADTQYF.

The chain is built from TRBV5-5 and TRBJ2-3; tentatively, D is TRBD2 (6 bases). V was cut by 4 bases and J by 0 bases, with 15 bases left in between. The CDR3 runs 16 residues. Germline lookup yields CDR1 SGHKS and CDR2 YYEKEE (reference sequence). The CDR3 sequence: CASSPPRDSSTDTQYF. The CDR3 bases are TGTGCCAGCAGCCCCCCGCGGGATTCAAGCACAGATACGCAGTATTTT.

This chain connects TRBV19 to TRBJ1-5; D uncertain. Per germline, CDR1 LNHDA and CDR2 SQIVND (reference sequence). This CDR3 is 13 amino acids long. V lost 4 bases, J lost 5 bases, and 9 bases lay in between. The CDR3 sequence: CASSREWDQPQHF. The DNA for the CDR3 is TGTGCCAGTAGTAGGGAATGGGATCAGCCCCAGCATTTT.

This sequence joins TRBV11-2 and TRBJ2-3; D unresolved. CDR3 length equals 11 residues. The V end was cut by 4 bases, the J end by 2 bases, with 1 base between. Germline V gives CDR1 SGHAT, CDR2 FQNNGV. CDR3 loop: CASSYTDTQYF. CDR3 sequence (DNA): TGTGCCAGCAGCTACACAGATACGCAGTATTTT. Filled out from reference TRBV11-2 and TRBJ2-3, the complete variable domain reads EAGVAQSPRYKIIEKRQSVAFWCNPISGHATLYWYQQILGQGPKLLIQFQNNGVVDDSQLPKDRFSAERLKGVDSTLKIQPAKLEDSAVYLCASSYTDTQYFGPGTRLTVL.

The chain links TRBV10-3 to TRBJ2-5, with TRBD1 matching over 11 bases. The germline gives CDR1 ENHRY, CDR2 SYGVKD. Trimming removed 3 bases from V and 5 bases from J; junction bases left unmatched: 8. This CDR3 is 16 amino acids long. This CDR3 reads CAISDPGQGAGETQYF. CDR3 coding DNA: TGTGCCATCAGTGACCCCGGACAGGGGGCCGGGGAGACCCAGTACTTC.

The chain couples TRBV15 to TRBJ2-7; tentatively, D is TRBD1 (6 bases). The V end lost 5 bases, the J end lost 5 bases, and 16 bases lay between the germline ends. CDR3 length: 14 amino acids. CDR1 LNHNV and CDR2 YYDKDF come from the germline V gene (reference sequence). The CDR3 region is CATSFRQGQDEQYF. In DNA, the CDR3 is TGTGCCACCAGCTTCAGGCAGGGGCAGGACGAGCAGTACTTC.

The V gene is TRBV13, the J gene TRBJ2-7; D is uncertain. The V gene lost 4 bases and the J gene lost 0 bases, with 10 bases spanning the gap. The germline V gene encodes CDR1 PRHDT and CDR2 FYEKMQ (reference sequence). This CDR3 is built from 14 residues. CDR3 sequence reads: CASSSSESSYEQYF. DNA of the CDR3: TGTGCCAGCAGCTCCTCCGAGAGCTCCTACGAGCAGTACTTC.